The clone carrying this T cell receptor (beta chain) was seen a handful of times. What it binds is unknown. The record originates from a study of T cells after yellow fever vaccination. Study context: For low cell numbers, libraries were made with SMART-Seq v4 Ultra Low Input.

TCRdb reprocessed the 5' RACE reads via MiXCR and lists one record per CDR3 protein. The sample includes just under 600,000 distinct CDR3 sequences, around an eighth of them seen just once. Study-wide results and caveats: Most clones from primary vaccination were detected again post-booster (almost 98% CD4, about 88% CD8). Compared with primary, the secondary response was weaker and peaked at day 5, not 15.

Germline V lookup: CDR1 SGHAT, CDR2 FQNNGV. The length of the CDR3 is 14 residues. V was clipped by 2 bases and J by 7 bases, with 12 bases between them. The sequences come from PBMCs, collected on the day of the yellow fever booster vaccination. V gene TRBV11-2 combines with J gene TRBJ2-1, with D maybe TRBD2 (6 bases). The receptor comes from a man younger than 40 who received the YFV17D yellow fever vaccine. The CDR3 is CASSLPQGGNEQFF. The DNA of the CDR3 is TGTGCCAGCAGCTTACCCCAGGGAGGAAATGAGCAGTTCTTC.